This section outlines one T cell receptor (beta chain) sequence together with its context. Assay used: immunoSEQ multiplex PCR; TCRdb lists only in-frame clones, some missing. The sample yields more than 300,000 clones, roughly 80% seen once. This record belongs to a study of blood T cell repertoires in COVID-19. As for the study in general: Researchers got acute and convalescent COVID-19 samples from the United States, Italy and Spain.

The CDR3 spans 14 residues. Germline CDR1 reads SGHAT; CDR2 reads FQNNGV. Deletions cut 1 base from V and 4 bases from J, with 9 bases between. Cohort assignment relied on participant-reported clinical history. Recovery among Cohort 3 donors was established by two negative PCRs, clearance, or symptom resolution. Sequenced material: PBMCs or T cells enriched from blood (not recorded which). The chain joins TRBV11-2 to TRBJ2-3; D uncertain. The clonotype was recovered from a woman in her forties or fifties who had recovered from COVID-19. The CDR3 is CASSLGLVSDTQYF. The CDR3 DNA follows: TGTGCCAGCAGCTTAGGGCTAGTGTCAGATACGCAGTATTTT. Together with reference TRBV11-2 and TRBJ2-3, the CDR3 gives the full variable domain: EAGVAQSPRYKIIEKRQSVAFWCNPISGHATLYWYQQILGQGPKLLIQFQNNGVVDDSQLPKDRFSAERLKGVDSTLKIQPAKLEDSAVYLCASSLGLVSDTQYFGPGTRLTVL.